This TCR beta chain appears in the sequencing data of a study of vaccination and CD4 T cells after COVID-19. Treatment here: 10-day PBMC culture with coronavirus spike peptide pools or control peptides (ViraFEST assay). PBMCs were cultured at around 2 million per well with roughly 10 IU/ml IL-2 and roughly 10 ug/ml peptide pools. General observations from the study: Clonotypes reactive to SARS-CoV-2 had a median that went up from roughly 19 to 38, but not significantly.

Concerning this clonotype: Its target is unknown.

An Oncomine TCR Beta short-read assay was used to sequence the DNA from cultured CD4+ T cells. The authors extracted genomic DNA from cultured CD4+ T cells. Using its own MiXCR run on the PCR reads, TCRdb lists one record per CDR3 protein. The sample holds about 20,000 distinct CDR3 sequences, about 68% seen once. The length of the CDR3 is 15 residues. CDR1 is SGHTA, CDR2 FQGNSA, per germline. V was clipped by 0 bases and J by 7 bases; unmatched bases: 8. The clonotype was recovered from a human donor who had recovered from COVID-19. Sequenced: CD4+ T cells from blood, cultured in vitro. The chain links TRBV7-2 to TRBJ2-5, with 7 bases matching TRBD2. CDR3 in amino acids: CASSLALDQRGTQYF. CDR3 DNA: TGTGCCAGCAGCTTAGCGCTGGACCAGCGGGGGACCCAGTACTTC.